This TCR beta chain was recovered during a study of technical replicates of blood from a few donors. Germline CDR1 reads SNHLY; CDR2 reads FYNNEI. The CDR3 is 14 amino acids. The junction had 11 bases not matched to a gene; V was cut back by 6 bases and J by 9 bases. Sequencing used immunoSEQ multiplex PCR; TCRdb keeps in-frame clones, though not all of them. Of 75,000 to 100,000 clones in the sample, about 94% were seen once. The sequence derives from a human donor in good health. The chain couples TRBV2 to TRBJ2-1; 7 bases are shared with TRBD2. Sequenced input: T cells isolated from PBMCs. CDR3 bases: TGTGCCAGCAGGGGAGGGGCTAGTCTTGGTGAGCAGTTCTTC. It is translated as CASRGGASLGEQFF.